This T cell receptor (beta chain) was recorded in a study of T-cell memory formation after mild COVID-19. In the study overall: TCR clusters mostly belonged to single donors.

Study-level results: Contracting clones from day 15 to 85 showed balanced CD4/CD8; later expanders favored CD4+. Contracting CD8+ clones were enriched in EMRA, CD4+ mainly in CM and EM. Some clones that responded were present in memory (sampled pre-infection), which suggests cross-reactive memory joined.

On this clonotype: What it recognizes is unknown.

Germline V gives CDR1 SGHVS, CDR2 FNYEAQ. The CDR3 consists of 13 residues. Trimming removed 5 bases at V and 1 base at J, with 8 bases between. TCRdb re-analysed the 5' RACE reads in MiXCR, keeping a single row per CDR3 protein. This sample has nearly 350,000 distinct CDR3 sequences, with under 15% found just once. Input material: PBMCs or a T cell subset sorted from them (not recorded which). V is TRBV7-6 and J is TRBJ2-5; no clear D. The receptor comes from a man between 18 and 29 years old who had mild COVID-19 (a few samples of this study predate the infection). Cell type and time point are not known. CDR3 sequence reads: CASSRRRQETQYF. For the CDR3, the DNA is TGTGCCAGCAGCAGACGTCGCCAAGAGACCCAGTACTTC.